This T cell receptor (beta chain) was captured by sequencing in a study of shared clonotypes between healthy human individuals. Study overall: The donors, two women and a few men, were aged 18 to 49. General study results and limits: Clonotype sharing levels among donors were expected to vary with sequencing depth.

The CDR3 loop spans 14 amino acids. In the authors' workflow: In the immunoSEQ data, sequences were junction-only and lacked quality scores, so filtering differed. The repertoire was sequenced with immunoSEQ multiplex PCR; TCRdb's copy has only in-frame clones and lacks some. That table gives V, J and clone size, and the DNA gave D and trimming. The data hold about 2 million clones, with approximately 94% observed a single time. CD45RO-negative cells were positively selected for CCR7, leaving out terminally differentiated effector memory CD45RA+ cells. All participating donors were Caucasian adults from Nashville, Tennessee. About this clone itself: Its target is unknown.

The chain uses TRBV21-1 and TRBJ1-1; the table's D call, TRBD1, was not checked against the DNA. TRBV21-1 is shown as a pseudogene. Sequencing used naive CD8+ T cells sorted from blood. The TCR originated in a man in his late teens or twenties in good health. This CDR3 is CASNSNAWHTEAFF. The CDR3 DNA follows: TGTGCCAGCAACAGTAACGCCTGGCACACTGAAGCTTTCTTT.